This T cell receptor (beta chain) was captured by sequencing in a study of graft-versus-host responses after intestinal transplantation. Whole-study context: Multivisceral, liver-intestinal, or isolated intestinal transplants were received by the recipients. Anti-thymocyte globulin served as induction for all recipients, who then took tacrolimus and steroids for about 3 years.

Here immunoSEQ multiplex PCR was the method, and the copy in TCRdb shows in-frame clones only, minus some. The data show 15,000 to 20,000 clones, roughly a third seen once. Trimming took 6 bases from V and 2 from J, leaving 17 bases between them. Germline V gene sequence: CDR1 MNHNY, CDR2 SVGAGI (reference sequence). The CDR3 extends over 16 amino acids. This clone came up a few times. Findings of the study overall: Some GvH clones appeared in ileal mucosa or blood before recipient bone marrow.

The material sequenced was alloreactive CD4+ T cells from a mixed lymphocyte reaction culture, taken before transplantation. As to subset: CFSE-low proliferating T cells sorted from approximately six-day pre-transplant mixed lymphocyte reaction (GvH or HvG direction). This TCR was recovered from a human patient who was an organ donor for intestinal transplantation. J is TRBJ1-5 and V is TRBV6-6; D gene uncertain. DNA for the CDR3: TGTGCCAGCAGCCCCCCCTCTGTTACGGGCAATCAGCCCCAGCATTTT. Its protein product is CASSPPSVTGNQPQHF.